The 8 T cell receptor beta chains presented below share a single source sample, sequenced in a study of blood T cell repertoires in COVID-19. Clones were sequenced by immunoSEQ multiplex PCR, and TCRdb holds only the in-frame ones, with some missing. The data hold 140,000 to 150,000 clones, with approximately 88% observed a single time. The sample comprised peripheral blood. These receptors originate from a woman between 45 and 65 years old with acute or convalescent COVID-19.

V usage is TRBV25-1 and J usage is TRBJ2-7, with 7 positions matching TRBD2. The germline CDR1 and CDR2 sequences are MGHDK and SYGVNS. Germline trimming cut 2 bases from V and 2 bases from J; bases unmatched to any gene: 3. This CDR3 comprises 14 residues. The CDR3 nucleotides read TGTGCCAGCAGTGAAGGTGGGGGGGCCTACGAGCAGTACTTC. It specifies CASSEGGGAYEQYF.

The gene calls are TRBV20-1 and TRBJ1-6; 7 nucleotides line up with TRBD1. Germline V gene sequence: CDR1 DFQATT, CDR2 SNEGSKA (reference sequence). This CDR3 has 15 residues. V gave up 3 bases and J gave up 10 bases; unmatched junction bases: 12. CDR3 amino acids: CSASKGRGDRSPLHF. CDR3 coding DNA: TGCAGTGCTAGTAAGGGGCGAGGGGACAGATCACCCCTCCACTTT.

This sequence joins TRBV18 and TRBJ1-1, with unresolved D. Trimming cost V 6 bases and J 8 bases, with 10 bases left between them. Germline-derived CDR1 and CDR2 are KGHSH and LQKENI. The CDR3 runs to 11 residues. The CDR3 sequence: CASSSGLEAFF. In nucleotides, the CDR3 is TGTGCCAGCTCGTCAGGTCTCGAAGCTTTCTTT.

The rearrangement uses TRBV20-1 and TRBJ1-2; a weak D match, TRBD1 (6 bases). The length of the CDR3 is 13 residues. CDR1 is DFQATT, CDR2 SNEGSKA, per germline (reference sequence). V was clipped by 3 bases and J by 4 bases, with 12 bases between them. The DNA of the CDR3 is TGCAGTGCTAGTATTTCAGGGGCCTATGGCTACACCTTC. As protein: CSASISGAYGYTF.

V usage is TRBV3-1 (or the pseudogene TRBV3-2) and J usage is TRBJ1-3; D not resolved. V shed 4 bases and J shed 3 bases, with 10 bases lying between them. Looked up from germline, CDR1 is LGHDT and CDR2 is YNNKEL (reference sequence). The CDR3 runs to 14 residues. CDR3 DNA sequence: TGTGCCAGCAGCCTATTACAAGATGGAAACACCATATATTTT. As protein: CASSLLQDGNTIYF.

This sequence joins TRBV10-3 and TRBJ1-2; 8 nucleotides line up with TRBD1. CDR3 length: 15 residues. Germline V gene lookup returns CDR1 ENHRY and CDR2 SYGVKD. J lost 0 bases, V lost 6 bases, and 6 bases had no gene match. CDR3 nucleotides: TGTGCCATCAGGGAGGGGACAGGAGCTAACTATGGCTACACCTTC. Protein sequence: CAIREGTGANYGYTF.

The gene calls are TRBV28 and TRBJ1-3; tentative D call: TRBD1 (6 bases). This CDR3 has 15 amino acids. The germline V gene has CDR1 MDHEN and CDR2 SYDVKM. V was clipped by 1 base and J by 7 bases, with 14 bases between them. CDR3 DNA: TGTGCCAGCAGTTTATCCGCCGCAGGGGCCAACACCATATATTTT. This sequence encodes CASSLSAAGANTIYF.

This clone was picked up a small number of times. The CDR3 DNA is TGTGCCAGTAGTCCCCAAGGGGGAAGGAGTTATGGCTACACCTTC. It specifies CASSPQGGRSYGYTF. This chain uses TRBV19 with TRBJ1-2, with a tentative D call TRBD1 (6 bases). This CDR3 region has 15 residues. Trimming shortened V by 5 bases and J by 5 bases, and 18 bases separated the two germline ends. Germline V gene data show CDR1 as LNHDA and CDR2 as SQIVND (reference sequence). Full variable domain (outside the CDR3, taken from reference TRBV19 and TRBJ1-2): DGGITQSPKYLFRKEGQNVTLSCEQNLNHDAMYWYRQDPGQGLRLIYYSQIVNDFQKGDIAEGYSVSREKKESFPLTVTSAQKNPTAFYLCASSPQGGRSYGYTFGSGTRLTVV.